This is a list of T cell receptor beta chains from one sample in a study of cytomegalovirus exposure and HLA in healthy donors. TCRdb's table, derived via immunoSEQ multiplex PCR, lists solely in-frame clones and lacks some. The table shows roughly 310,000 clones, with 88% occurring only once. Sequencing used PBMCs. The receptors here all came from a man aged 30-40 years in good health and CMV-seronegative. Both conserved end residues are part of each CDR3. The order of the fields is D gene, V gene, J gene, CDR3 DNA, CDR3 protein. The D gene is left open where the match is weak.

.	TRBV5-5	TRBJ1-5	TGTGCCAGCAGCTTGGCCTATAGCAATCAGCCCCAGCATTTT	CASSLAYSNQPQHF
TRBD1	TRBV5-6	TRBJ1-2	TGTGCCAGCAGCTTGACAGGGGCCGGCTACACCTTC	CASSLTGAGYTF
.	TRBV10-3	TRBJ2-7	TGTGCCATCAGTGAGATGCACGGGACCTACGAGCAGTACTTC	CAISEMHGTYEQYF
TRBD2	TRBV9	TRBJ2-7	TGTGCCAGCAGCGTAGCGGCGGGAGCTAACTACGAGCAGTACTTC	CASSVAAGANYEQYF
.	TRBV11-2	TRBJ1-1	TGTGCCAGCAGCTTACCAAATGTCATTCCGAACACTGAAGCTTTCTTT	CASSLPNVIPNTEAFF
.	TRBV2	TRBJ2-7	TGTGCCAGCAGTGAATCGGCGGCTTCCCCCTACGAGCAGTACTTC	CASSESAASPYEQYF
.	TRBV30	TRBJ2-2	TGTGCCTTCTACACCGGGGAGCTGTTTTTT	CAFYTGELFF
.	TRBV18	TRBJ2-2	TGTGCCAGCTCAACGACCGGGACAAGAGGGGCCGGGGAGCTGTTTTTT	CASSTTGTRGAGELFF
TRBD2	TRBV27	TRBJ2-1	TGTGCCAGCAGTACTCTAATAGCGGGGGACCTCCATCACTACAATGAGCAGTTCTTC	CASSTLIAGDLHHYNEQFF
.	TRBV18	TRBJ1-2	TGTGCCAGCTCACCAGTGGGGGCATCTAACTATGGCTACACCTTC	CASSPVGASNYGYTF
TRBD1	TRBV5-1	TRBJ2-7	TGCGCCAGCAGCGCCTACGGGACAGACAGCTCCTACGAGCAGTACTTC	CASSAYGTDSSYEQYF